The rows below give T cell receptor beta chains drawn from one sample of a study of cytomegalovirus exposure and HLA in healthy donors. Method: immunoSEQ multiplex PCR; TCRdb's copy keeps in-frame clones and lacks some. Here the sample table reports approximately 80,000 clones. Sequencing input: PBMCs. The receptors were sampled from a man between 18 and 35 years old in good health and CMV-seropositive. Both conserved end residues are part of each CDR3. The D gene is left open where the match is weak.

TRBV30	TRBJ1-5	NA	CAWSAVTGDQPQHF	TGTGCCTGGAGTGCGGTGACAGGAGATCAGCCCCAGCATTTT
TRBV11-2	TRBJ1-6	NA	CASTKGGGDDSPLHF	TGTGCCAGCACCAAGGGGGGAGGGGATGATTCACCCCTCCACTTT
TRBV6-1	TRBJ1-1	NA	CASRIQAPNTEAFF	TGTGCCAGCAGGATACAGGCCCCTAACACTGAAGCTTTCTTT
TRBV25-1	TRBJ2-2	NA	CASSLTRVTGELFF	TGTGCCAGCAGCCTGACGAGGGTTACCGGGGAGCTGTTTTTT
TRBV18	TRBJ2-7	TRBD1	CASSPPRDRDNYEQYF	TGTGCCAGCTCACCACCGCGGGACAGGGACAACTACGAGCAGTACTTC
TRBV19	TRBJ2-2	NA	CASSNNLIAFEGLFF	TGTGCCAGTAGTAATAACCTCATTGCGTTTGAGGGGCTGTTTTTT
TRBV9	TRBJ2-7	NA	CASSVGGQYEQYF	TGTGCCAGCAGCGTAGGAGGACAGTACGAGCAGTACTTC
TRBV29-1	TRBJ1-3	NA	CSVVREESGNTIYF	TGCAGCGTTGTCCGGGAGGAGTCTGGAAACACCATATATTTT
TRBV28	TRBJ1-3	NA	CASSFGGWGAGNTIYF	TGTGCCAGCAGTTTTGGCGGTTGGGGGGCTGGAAACACCATATATTTT
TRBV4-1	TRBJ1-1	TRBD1	CASSQGAGGTEAFF	TGCGCCAGCAGCCAAGGGGCAGGGGGCACTGAAGCTTTCTTT
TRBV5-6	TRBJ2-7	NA	CASSLSPDRVYEQYF	TGTGCCAGCAGCTTGTCACCTGATCGGGTCTACGAGCAGTACTTC
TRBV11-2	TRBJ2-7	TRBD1	CASSPRQGLNYEQYF	TGTGCCAGCAGCCCTAGACAGGGATTGAACTACGAGCAGTACTTC
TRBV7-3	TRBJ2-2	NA	CASSVDTGELFF	TGTGCCAGCAGCGTCGACACCGGGGAGCTGTTTTTT
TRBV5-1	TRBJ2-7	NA	CASSLFPGSYEQYF	TGCGCCAGCAGCTTGTTTCCGGGAAGCTACGAGCAGTACTTC
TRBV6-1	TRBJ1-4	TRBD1	CASSEVDRGNEKLFF	TGTGCCAGCAGTGAAGTGGACAGGGGTAATGAAAAACTGTTTTTT
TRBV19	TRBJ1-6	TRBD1	CASSRDRTNSPLHF	TGTGCCAGTAGCCGGGACAGGACCAATTCACCCCTCCACTTT
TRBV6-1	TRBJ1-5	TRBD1	CASTMGQANQPQHF	TGTGCCAGCACGATGGGACAGGCAAATCAGCCCCAGCATTTT
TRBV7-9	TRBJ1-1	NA	CASRLGVNTEAFF	TGTGCCAGCAGATTAGGAGTGAACACTGAAGCTTTCTTT
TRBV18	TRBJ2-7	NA	CASSTNKADEQYF	TGTGCCAGCTCAACCAACAAGGCGGACGAGCAGTACTTC
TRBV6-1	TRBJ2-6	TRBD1	CASSETGGSGANVLTF	TGTGCCAGCAGTGAGACAGGGGGATCGGGGGCCAACGTCCTGACTTTC
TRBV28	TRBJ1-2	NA	CASSQRGYGYTF	TGTGCCAGCAGTCAAAGGGGATATGGCTACACCTTC
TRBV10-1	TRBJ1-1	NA	CASSEGETGEAFF	TGCGCCAGCAGTGAGGGTGAGACAGGTGAAGCTTTCTTT
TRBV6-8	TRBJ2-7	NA	CASSSTGLVWTYEQYF	TGTGCCAGCAGTTCTACAGGGTTGGTGTGGACCTACGAGCAGTACTTC
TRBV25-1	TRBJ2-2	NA	CASSVAGTGELFF	TGTGCCAGCAGTGTTGCGGGGACCGGGGAGCTGTTTTTT
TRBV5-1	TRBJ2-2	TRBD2	CASSPRRGGDTGELFF	TGCGCCAGCAGCCCGAGGCGGGGGGGCGACACCGGGGAGCTGTTTTTT
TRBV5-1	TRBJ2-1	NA	CASSSGIRSSDNEQFF	TGCGCCAGCAGTTCAGGGATACGGAGCTCCGACAATGAGCAGTTCTTC